This T cell receptor (beta chain) was observed in a study of beta chain features in type 1 diabetes. General study points: A closer apparent resemblance between naive, central memory and Treg TCRB repertoires was seen in patients than in healthy donors. Any HLA effect on TCRB rearrangement was left unresolved by small sub-analyses. Moderate yet significant TCRB CDR3 shortening was seen in Type 1 diabetes patients in all four CD4+ subsets.

This clone appeared a few times. What it binds is not known. The germline CDR1 and CDR2 sequences are MNHEY and SMNVEV (reference sequence). The trim removed 5 bases at V and 5 bases at J, leaving 3 bases unmatched. This CDR3 is 13 amino acids long. Expressed TCRB transcripts were sequenced after all isolated RNA was converted to cDNA. Data came from immunoSEQ multiplex PCR; TCRdb stores just in-frame clones and leaves some out. The sample has approximately 250,000 clones, about 11% seen once. A CD45RO/CCR7/CD25/CD127/CD95/CD27 panel sorted naive, central memory, regulatory and stem cell-like memory CD4+ cells.

The receptor was isolated from a man aged 25-40 years with type 1 diabetes. Sequenced sample: naive CD4+ T cells from blood. The J gene is TRBJ1-5, the V gene TRBV27, with TRBD1 matching 7 bases. The CDR3 loop reads CASSRQGDQPQHF. The CDR3 DNA reads TGTGCCAGCAGTCGACAGGGTGATCAGCCCCAGCATTTT.